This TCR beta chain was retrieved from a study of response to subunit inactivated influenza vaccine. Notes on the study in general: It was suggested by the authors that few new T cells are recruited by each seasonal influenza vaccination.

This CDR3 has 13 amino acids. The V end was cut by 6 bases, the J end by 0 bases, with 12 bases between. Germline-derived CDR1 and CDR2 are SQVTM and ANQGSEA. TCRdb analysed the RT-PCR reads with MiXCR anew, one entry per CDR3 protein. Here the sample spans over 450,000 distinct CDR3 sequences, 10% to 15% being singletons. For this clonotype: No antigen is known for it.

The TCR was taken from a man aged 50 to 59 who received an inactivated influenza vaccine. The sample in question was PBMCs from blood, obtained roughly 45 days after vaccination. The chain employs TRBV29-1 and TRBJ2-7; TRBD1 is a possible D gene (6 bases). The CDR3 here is CSVTGKFSYEQYF. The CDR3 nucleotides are TGCAGCGTAACAGGGAAGTTCTCCTACGAGCAGTACTTC.